This TCR beta chain was found in a study of cytotoxic CD8 clonotypes in ibrutinib-treated CLL (dated by TCRdb to about 2021). For context, the study as a whole: The cohort included roughly 15 treatment-naive and ten to twelve relapsed/refractory patients; around 18 were IGHV unmutated. Responses were partial in roughly 24 patients and complete in 2; after median approximately 69 months follow-up, roughly 15 stayed in remission and 12 progressed. The response samples were drawn at a median of approximately 11 months into treatment, with a range of roughly 6 to 40 months. Samples averaged approximately 260,000 productive templates and some 91,000 productive rearrangements. Of the approximately 87 people in the trial, approximately 28 had longitudinal samples available. Cryopreserved peripheral blood mononuclear cells were obtained prior to treatment, at the time of response, and at either disease progression or sustained remission. Patients were still on ibrutinib when every remission and progressive disease sample was collected. General findings and caveats noted by the study authors: Baseline clonality was found to be higher than that of age-matched healthy donors and was strongly correlated with circulating CD8+ T-cell counts. Sustained-remission and progressing patients did not have matched sampling times, and lymph node repertoires were not examined. Public clonotypes were found to be uncommon and were observed to contract or remain stable during treatment; the increase in clonality was shown to reflect expansion of private clonotypes at ibrutinib response. Clonality rose at ibrutinib response, remained stable during sustained remission, and dropped back toward baseline at progression.

This specimen's time point label, per the study, means: progressive disease on ibrutinib. For TCR beta library preparation, around 2.1 micrograms of genomic DNA were extracted from the cryopreserved PBMCs. Longitudinal blood samples from CLL patients on ibrutinib monotherapy were analyzed using high-throughput TCR beta sequencing. Patients were enrolled in a phase 2 open-label single-center ibrutinib monotherapy trial. Concerning this clone itself: Its recognized antigen is unknown. Base-call qualities are not available, and no considerably larger clone is one nucleotide away.

On a MiSeq, deep resolution sequencing aimed for a depth between 1 in 1 million and 1 in 200,000 T cells, with each clonotype covered 10x on average. The immunoSEQ hsTCRB Kit was used to generate the TCR beta libraries. From the authors' description of their analysis: Data were analyzed with ImmunoSEQ Data Assistant and ImmunoSEQ Analyzer, with V, D and J genes assigned per IMGT definitions. Clonality, which ranges from 0 to 1, was calculated by subtracting the normalized Shannon entropy of productive rearrangement frequencies from one. Public clonotype analysis was restricted to overrepresented clonotypes comprising at least 0.05% of each patient's repertoire. Some 13 age-matched healthy donor repertoires from immuneACCESS served as clonality controls. This immuneACCESS table, as held by TCRdb, lists in-frame sequences with V and J called but not all clones. Of the missing ones, under half trace to an unresolved V gene in checked studies; the others have no known cause. V and J calls and clone size are given by that table; D and trimming were obtained from the DNA. The sample data list 70,000 to 85,000 clones, and 75% to 85% of these were observed just once. Clones ranked in the top ten supply 7.5% to 8% of the sample.

The material sequenced was PBMCs, taken at disease progression, from a patient treated with ibrutinib. The TCR was taken from a human donor with chronic lymphocytic leukemia.

This receptor has the CDR3 CASSPNRGKKDQPQHF. The nucleotides read TGTGCCAGCAGCCCGAACCGGGGGAAAAAGGATCAGCCCCAGCATTTT. The sequence joins TRBV11-2 to TRBJ1-5; the D gene is possibly TRBD1, with 5 bases matching. The junction carries 19 bases between V and J, which are trimmed by 5 bases and 5 bases respectively. From a lookup of the germline V gene, CDR1 and CDR2 are SGHAT and FQNNGV. The CDR3 contains 16 residues, cysteine and phenylalanine counted. Just the 48-base CDR3 DNA is kept, in frame starting at base 1.